This section outlines one T cell receptor (beta chain) sequence together with its context. This record comes from a study of blood T cell repertoires in COVID-19. Looking at the study overall: Acute-phase and convalescent COVID-19 samples originated in the United States, Italy and Spain. The analysed material was cDNA or gDNA that came from T cells, B-cell-depleted T cells, or PBMCs.

In the original workflow: Amplified reference gene primers provided the basis for estimating nucleated cell counts. Method: immunoSEQ multiplex PCR; TCRdb's copy keeps in-frame clones and lacks some. Clone size and the V and J calls come from that table; the DNA yielded D and trimming. Here the sample spans approximately 36,000 clones, roughly 87% being singletons. Input material: peripheral blood. This clonotype originated in a man in his sixties with acute or convalescent COVID-19.

DNA for the CDR3: TGTGCCAGCAGCCTCTTTAGCAATCAGCCCCAGCATTTT. Its protein is CASSLFSNQPQHF. The chain couples TRBV6-4 to TRBJ1-5; D ambiguous. From germline, CDR1 is MRHNA and CDR2 SNTAGT. V shed 6 bases and J shed 0 bases, with 6 bases lying between them. CDR3 length equals 13 residues.